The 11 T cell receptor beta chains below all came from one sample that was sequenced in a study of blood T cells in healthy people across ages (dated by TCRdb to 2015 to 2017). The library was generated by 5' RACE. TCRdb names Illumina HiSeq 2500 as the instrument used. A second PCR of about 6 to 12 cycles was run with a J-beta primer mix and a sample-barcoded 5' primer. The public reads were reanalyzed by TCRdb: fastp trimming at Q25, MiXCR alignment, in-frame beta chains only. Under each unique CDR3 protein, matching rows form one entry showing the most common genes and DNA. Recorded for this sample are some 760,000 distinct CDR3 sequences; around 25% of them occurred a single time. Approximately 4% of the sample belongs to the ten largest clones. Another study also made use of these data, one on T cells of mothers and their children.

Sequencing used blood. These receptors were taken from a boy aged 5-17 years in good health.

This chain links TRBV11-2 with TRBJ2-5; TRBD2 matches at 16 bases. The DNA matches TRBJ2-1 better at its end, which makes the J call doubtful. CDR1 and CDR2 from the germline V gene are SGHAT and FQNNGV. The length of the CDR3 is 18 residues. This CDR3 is CASSLPGLAGGKNNEQFF. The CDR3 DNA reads TGTGCCAGCAGCCTACCGGGACTAGCGGGGGGGAAAAACAATGAGCAGTTCTTC.

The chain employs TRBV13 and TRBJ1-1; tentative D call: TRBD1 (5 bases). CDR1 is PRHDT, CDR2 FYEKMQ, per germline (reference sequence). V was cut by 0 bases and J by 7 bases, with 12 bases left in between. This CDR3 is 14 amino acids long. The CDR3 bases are TGTGCCAGCAGCTTAGGCTTGGGGGGTAGTGAAGCTTTCTTT. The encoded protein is CASSLGLGGSEAFF.

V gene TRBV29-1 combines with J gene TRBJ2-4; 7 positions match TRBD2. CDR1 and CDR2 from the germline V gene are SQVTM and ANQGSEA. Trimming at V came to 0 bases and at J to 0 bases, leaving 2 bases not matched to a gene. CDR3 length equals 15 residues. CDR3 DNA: TGCAGCGTTGAAGATCGGGGGGAAGCCAAAAACATTCAGTACTTC. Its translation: CSVEDRGEAKNIQYF. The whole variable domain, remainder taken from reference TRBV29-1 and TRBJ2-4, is SAVISQKPSRDICQRGTSLTIQCQVDSQVTMMFWYRQQPGQSLTLIATANQGSEATYESGFVIDKFPISRPNLTFSTLTVSNMSPEDSSIYLCSVEDRGEAKNIQYFGAGTRLSVL.

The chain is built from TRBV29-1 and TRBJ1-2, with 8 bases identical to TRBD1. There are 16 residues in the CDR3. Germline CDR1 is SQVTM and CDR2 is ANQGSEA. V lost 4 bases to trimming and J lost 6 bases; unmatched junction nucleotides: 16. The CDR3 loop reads CSVVEQGGRGFDGYTF. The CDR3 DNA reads TGCAGCGTTGTGGAACAGGGGGGAAGAGGGTTTGATGGCTACACCTTC.

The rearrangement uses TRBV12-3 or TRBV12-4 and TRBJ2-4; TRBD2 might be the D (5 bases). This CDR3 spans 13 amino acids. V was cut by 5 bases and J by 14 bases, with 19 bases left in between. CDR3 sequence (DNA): TGTGCCAGCAGTCCTAGCCCTCTAGAGAATAAGTACTTC. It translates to CASSPSPLENKYF.

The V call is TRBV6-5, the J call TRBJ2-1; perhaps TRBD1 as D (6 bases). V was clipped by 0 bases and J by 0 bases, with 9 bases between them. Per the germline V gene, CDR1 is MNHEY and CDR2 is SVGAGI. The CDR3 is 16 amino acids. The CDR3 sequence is CASSYSRGISYNEQFF. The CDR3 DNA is TGTGCCAGCAGTTACTCGAGGGGGATCTCCTACAATGAGCAGTTCTTC.

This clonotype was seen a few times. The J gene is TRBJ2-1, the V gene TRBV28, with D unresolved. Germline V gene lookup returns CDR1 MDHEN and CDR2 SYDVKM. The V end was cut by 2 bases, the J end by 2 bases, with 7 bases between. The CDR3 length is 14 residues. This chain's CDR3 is CASSLVNTYNEQFF. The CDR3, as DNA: TGTGCCAGCAGTTTAGTCAACACCTACAATGAGCAGTTCTTC.

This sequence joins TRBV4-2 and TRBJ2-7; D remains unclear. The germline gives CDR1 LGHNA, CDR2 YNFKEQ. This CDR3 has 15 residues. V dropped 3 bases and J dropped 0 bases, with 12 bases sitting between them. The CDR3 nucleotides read TGTGCCAGCAGCCAGGATCTGGAGAGCTCCTACGAGCAGTACTTC. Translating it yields CASSQDLESSYEQYF.

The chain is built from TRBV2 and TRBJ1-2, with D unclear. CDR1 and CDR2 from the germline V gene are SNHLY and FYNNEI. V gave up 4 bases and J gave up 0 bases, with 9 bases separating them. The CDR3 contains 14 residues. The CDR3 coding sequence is TGTGCCAGCAGTGCAACGGTGGCTAACTATGGCTACACCTTC. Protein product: CASSATVANYGYTF. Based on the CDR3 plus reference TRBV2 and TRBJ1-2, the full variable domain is EPEVTQTPSHQVTQMGQEVILRCVPISNHLYFYWYRQILGQKVEFLVSFYNNEISEKSEIFDDQFSVERPDGSNFTLKIRSTKLEDSAMYFCASSATVANYGYTFGSGTRLTVV.

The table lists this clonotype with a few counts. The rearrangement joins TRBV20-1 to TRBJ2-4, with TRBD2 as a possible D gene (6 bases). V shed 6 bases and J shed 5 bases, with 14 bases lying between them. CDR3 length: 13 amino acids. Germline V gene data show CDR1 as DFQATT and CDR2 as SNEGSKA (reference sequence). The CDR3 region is CSAEKGGENIQYF. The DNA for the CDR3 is TGCAGTGCCGAAAAGGGAGGAGAAAACATTCAGTACTTC.

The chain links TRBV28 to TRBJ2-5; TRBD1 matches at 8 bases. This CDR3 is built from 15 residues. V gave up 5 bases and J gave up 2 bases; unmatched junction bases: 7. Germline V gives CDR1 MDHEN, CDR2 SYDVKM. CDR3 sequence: CASSRPTGVQETQYF. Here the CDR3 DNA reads TGTGCCAGCAGTAGGCCGACAGGGGTGCAAGAGACCCAGTACTTC.